This T cell receptor (beta chain) stems from a study of regulatory T cells in long-lasting Graves disease. According to the study, TCR beta libraries were built with iRepertoire HTBI primers and CDR3-region Arm-PCR. TCRdb re-called the multiplex PCR reads with MiXCR, one entry per CDR3 protein. In the table there are 540,000 or so distinct CDR3 sequences, roughly 14% of which are singletons. The time point is: newly diagnosed GD, antithyroid drugs for less than 3 months. PBMC RNA served as the TCR library source. This sample was shared with a second study, whose subject was T cells in Graves' hyperthyroidism and ophthalmopathy.

The source material was peripheral blood mononuclear cells (PBMCs), sampled at new diagnosis, from a patient treated with antithyroid drugs. The clonotype was recovered from a man aged 30 to 39 with Graves disease.

The CDR3 region is CARGGTSVAYEQYF. CDR3 DNA: TGTGCAAGAGGGGGAACTAGCGTTGCCTACGAGCAGTACTTC. This rearrangement joins TRBV2 to TRBJ2-7; D is perhaps TRBD2 (7 bases). CDR1 and CDR2 (germline): SNHLY, FYNNEI. The CDR3 has 14 residues.